This section outlines one T cell receptor beta chain sequence together with its context. The data originate from a study of blood T cell repertoires in COVID-19. For the study at large: From the United States, Italy and Spain came samples of acute and convalescent COVID-19. Sources were T cells, B-cell-depleted T cells, or PBMCs; the material itself was cDNA or gDNA.

V trimming: 5 bases; J trimming: 1 base; junction bases outside the gene matches: 1. This CDR3 is 13 amino acids long. Some clones are missing from TCRdb's copy, which holds only in-frame ones; the method was immunoSEQ multiplex PCR. The sample carries roughly 200,000 clones, about 85% recorded once. V gene TRBV12-3 or TRBV12-4 combines with J gene TRBJ2-5; 7 bases are a match to TRBD1. Sequencing was carried out using peripheral blood. This TCR was recovered from a woman in her late teens or twenties who had recovered from COVID-19. The CDR3 sequence is CASSKGAQETQYF. DNA of the CDR3: TGTGCCAGCAGTAAGGGGGCCCAAGAGACCCAGTACTTC.